These 30 T cell receptor beta chains share one sample of origin, sequenced in a study of cytomegalovirus exposure and HLA in healthy donors. In the PCR, 60 Vbeta and 13 Jbeta primers were used. The assay was immunoSEQ multiplex PCR, and TCRdb's table has in-frame clones only and misses some. The sample consists of roughly 100,000 clones, nearly 80% of them appearing once. The specimen sequenced was PBMCs. These TCRs come from a man aged 25 to 45 in good health and CMV-seronegative.

In its sample, this clone was seen a few times. V usage is TRBV7-8 and J usage is TRBJ2-3, with a tentative D call TRBD2 (6 bases). This CDR3 is 16 amino acids long. V lost 1 base and J lost 2, with 13 bases in between. Germline lookup yields CDR1 SGHVS and CDR2 FQNEAQ. The CDR3 coding sequence is TGTGCCAGCAGCTTAGTAGAGGCGGGGCACACAGATACGCAGTATTTT. It encodes CASSLVEAGHTDTQYF.

V gene TRBV29-1 combines with J gene TRBJ2-2, with TRBD1 matching 11 bases. The V and J ends lost 7 bases and 6 bases, in that order; junction bases with no gene match: 10. The length of the CDR3 is 15 residues. Germline V lookup: CDR1 SQVTM, CDR2 ANQGSEA. The CDR3 region has the DNA TGCAGCGGCGGACAGGGGGCGCGGGGGGCCGGGGAGCTGTTTTTT. Protein product: CSGGQGARGAGELFF.

This sequence joins TRBV10-2 and TRBJ1-1; D not resolved. Germline V gene data show CDR1 as WSHSY and CDR2 as SAAADI. The CDR3 extends over 10 amino acids. V lost 6 bases and J 5 bases, leaving 4 bases between the germline ends. CDR3 in amino acids: CASRQTEAFF. CDR3 DNA sequence: TGCGCCAGCAGACAAACTGAAGCTTTCTTT.

The chain employs TRBV6-5 and TRBJ2-7; maybe TRBD2 (5 bases). In germline, CDR1 is MNHEY, CDR2 SVGAGI. The V gene lost 4 bases and the J gene lost 7 bases, with 20 bases spanning the gap. The CDR3 runs to 15 residues. CDR3 DNA sequence: TGTGCCAGCAGTTCGCCGGGATCCGCCCTCCGTGAGCAGTACTTC. The encoded protein is CASSSPGSALREQYF.

V gene TRBV19 combines with J gene TRBJ2-7; D not resolved. Trimming removed 1 base from V and 0 bases from J, with 10 bases in between. The germline V gene has CDR1 LNHDA and CDR2 SQIVND (reference sequence). The CDR3 totals 15 residues. In DNA, the CDR3 is TGTGCCAGTAGTATAGGTCCCTTGAGCTCCTACGAGCAGTACTTC. It yields the protein CASSIGPLSSYEQYF.

The chain links TRBV27 to TRBJ2-5, with TRBD2 as a possible D gene (6 bases). The V gene lost 8 bases and the J gene lost 5 bases, with 18 bases spanning the gap. In germline, CDR1 is MNHEY, CDR2 SMNVEV (reference sequence). This CDR3 spans 14 amino acids. CDR3 coding DNA: TGTGCCAGCCGACTCCTCGGGGGTAGGGAGACCCAGTACTTC. It codes for CASRLLGGRETQYF.

The V call is TRBV19, the J call TRBJ2-4; weak D call: TRBD2 (6 bases). The V gene's germline CDR1 is LNHDA and CDR2 SQIVND (reference sequence). Trimming stripped 8 bases from V and 7 bases from J, with 18 bases between. The CDR3 sequence is 14 residues long. CDR3 protein: CASSPSREVNIQYF. The CDR3 DNA is TGTGCCAGTTCTCCCAGCAGGGAGGTGAACATTCAGTACTTC.

This clone was counted between two and nine times. The CDR3 DNA reads as TGTGCCAGCAGCCCCGGACAGCTGAAAGACACTGAAGCTTTCTTT. Translated, it gives CASSPGQLKDTEAFF. This rearrangement joins TRBV5-5 to TRBJ1-1; possible D gene TRBD1, 6 bases. The V gene's germline CDR1 is SGHKS and CDR2 YYEKEE (reference sequence). Trimming removed 4 bases from V and 3 bases from J, with 16 bases in between. The CDR3 loop spans 15 amino acids.

V and J are TRBV13 and TRBJ2-1; TRBD2 might be the D (5 bases). The CDR3 spans 11 residues. Germline values: CDR1 PRHDT, CDR2 FYEKMQ (reference sequence). V lost 5 bases and J lost 12, with 11 bases in between. The CDR3 region has the DNA TGTGCCAGCAGCAAACTAGGAGGGCAGTTCTTC. This encodes CASSKLGGQFF.

The chain has TRBV10-3 and TRBJ2-5; maybe TRBD1 (6 bases). V dropped 3 bases and J dropped 5 bases, with 13 bases sitting between them. The CDR3 sequence is 14 residues long. CDR1 is ENHRY and CDR2 is SYGVKD in the germline V gene. CDR3 sequence reads: CAISERQGLETQYF. DNA for the CDR3: TGTGCCATCAGTGAAAGGCAGGGGTTGGAGACCCAGTACTTC.

This chain links TRBV28 with TRBJ2-1; D ambiguous. The CDR3 runs to 11 residues. The germline V and J ends were trimmed by 6 bases and 5 bases, with 5 bases remaining between them. From germline, CDR1 is MDHEN and CDR2 SYDVKM. The CDR3, as DNA: TGTGCCAGCAGCGTTGACAATGAGCAGTTCTTC. Residues: CASSVDNEQFF.

This clone has only one observation. The chain employs TRBV11-2 and TRBJ2-3, with TRBD2 matching 7 bases. V trimming: 1 base; J trimming: 4 bases; junction bases outside the gene matches: 8. Germline CDR1 and CDR2: SGHAT and FQNNGV. This CDR3 has 16 amino acids. The CDR3 DNA reads as TGTGCCAGCAGCTTAGTATCTTGGCGGGAGTCAGATACGCAGTATTTT. As protein: CASSLVSWRESDTQYF.

This rearrangement joins TRBV9 to TRBJ2-3; the match to TRBD2 covers 10 bases. The CDR3 length is 14 residues. Per germline, CDR1 SGDLS and CDR2 YYNGEE. The V segment lost 7 bases and the J segment 5 bases; nucleotides outside the gene matches: 7. The DNA for the CDR3 is TGTGCCAGCGGGATCCTAGCGGGAGAAGATACGCAGTATTTT. This gives the protein CASGILAGEDTQYF.

The V gene is TRBV13, the J gene TRBJ2-3, with 9 bases fitting TRBD2. V lost 6 bases, J lost 4 bases, and 23 bases stayed unmatched. This CDR3 has 20 amino acids. CDR1 and CDR2 (germline): PRHDT, FYEKMQ (reference sequence). The CDR3: CASSFSHAGRAGGAPDTQYF. The CDR3 DNA reads as TGTGCCAGCAGTTTTAGCCACGCCGGTCGGGCGGGAGGGGCGCCAGATACGCAGTATTTT.

The chain is built from TRBV19 and TRBJ2-5; 8 nucleotides agree with TRBD1. The CDR3 runs 13 residues. The germline gives CDR1 LNHDA, CDR2 SQIVND (reference sequence). V shed 6 bases, J shed 10 bases, and the junction held 10 bases outside the gene matches. The CDR3 reads CASRGLGQGVQYF. DNA for the CDR3: TGTGCCAGTAGGGGGCTCGGACAGGGAGTCCAGTACTTC.

The gene calls are TRBV9 and TRBJ2-5; D gene ambiguous. The germline V and J ends were trimmed by 4 bases and 2 bases, with 12 bases remaining between them. Per germline, CDR1 SGDLS and CDR2 YYNGEE. This CDR3 spans 14 amino acids. The CDR3, as DNA: TGTGCCAGCAGCCGAACGGTGAAACAAGAGACCCAGTACTTC. It specifies CASSRTVKQETQYF.

This clone was detected only a few times. V usage is TRBV18 and J usage is TRBJ2-3; 10 nucleotides match TRBD2. CDR3 size: 16 residues. The ends lost 5 bases at V and 2 bases at J; junction bases unmatched: 7. Germline loops: CDR1 KGHSH, CDR2 LQKENI. CDR3 in amino acids: CASSARTSGDTDTQYF. DNA for the CDR3: TGTGCCAGCTCAGCTCGCACTAGCGGGGACACAGATACGCAGTATTTT.

In DNA form, the CDR3 reads TGTGCCAGCAGCCCCGGACAGGGCACCTACGAGCAGTACTTC. Its protein is CASSPGQGTYEQYF. The V call is TRBV7-9, the J call TRBJ2-7; the match to TRBD1 covers 8 bases. The CDR3 has 14 amino acids. V dropped 5 bases and J dropped 2; count of bases not matched to a gene: 5. Germline CDR1 and CDR2: SEHNR and FQNEAQ (reference sequence).

This chain connects TRBV9 to TRBJ2-7; possible D gene TRBD1, 5 bases. The germline V gene encodes CDR1 SGDLS and CDR2 YYNGEE. There are 15 residues in the CDR3. Deletions cut 4 bases from V and 2 bases from J, with 16 bases between. CDR3 protein: CASSPNPDTTYEQYF. The CDR3 DNA reads as TGTGCCAGCAGCCCTAATCCGGACACGACCTACGAGCAGTACTTC.

The genes are TRBV10-1 and TRBJ2-2; 11 bases agree with TRBD2. CDR3 size: 15 residues. The V gene end was trimmed by 3 bases and the J gene end by 6 bases; junction bases not matched to a gene: 3. From germline, CDR1 is WNHNN and CDR2 SYGVQD (reference sequence). This chain's CDR3 is CASSDTSGSSGELFF. The CDR3 nucleotides read TGCGCCAGCAGTGACACTAGCGGGAGTTCCGGGGAGCTGTTTTTT.

V gene TRBV9 combines with J gene TRBJ2-1; perhaps TRBD1 as D (6 bases). This CDR3 is 13 amino acids long. From germline, CDR1 is SGDLS and CDR2 YYNGEE. Trimming cost V 4 bases and J 10 bases, with 15 bases left between them. CDR3 coding DNA: TGTGCCAGCAGCTCCCCCCGAAGGGGGGAGCAGTTCTTC. It translates to CASSSPRRGEQFF.

J is TRBJ1-4 and V is TRBV5-6, with 7 nucleotides matching TRBD1. This CDR3 spans 17 amino acids. V shed 2 bases and J 2 bases; nucleotides not matched to a gene: 9. Per the germline V gene, CDR1 is SGHDT and CDR2 is YYEEEE. CDR3 protein: CASSFLQGTKTNEKLFF. In DNA, the CDR3 is TGTGCCAGCAGCTTCTTACAGGGGACCAAGACTAATGAAAAACTGTTTTTT.

The chain joins TRBV19 to TRBJ1-4; D might be TRBD1 (5 bases). The V gene's germline CDR1 is LNHDA and CDR2 SQIVND (reference sequence). The CDR3 contains 13 residues. The V gene lost 5 bases and the J gene lost 12 bases, with 16 bases spanning the gap. The CDR3 DNA is TGTGCCAGTAGTCCAGGGCAGGGTTGGGAACTGTTTTTT. Translated, it gives CASSPGQGWELFF.

V usage is TRBV4-3 and J usage is TRBJ2-1; a possible D gene is TRBD2 (5 bases). V gave up 0 bases and J gave up 5 bases, with 14 bases separating them. Germline assignment: CDR1 LGHNA and CDR2 YSLEER. The CDR3 is made up of 16 amino acids. The CDR3 sequence is CASSQDSRLAHNEQFF. Written as DNA, the CDR3 is TGCGCCAGCAGCCAAGATTCGAGGCTAGCCCACAATGAGCAGTTCTTC.

The genes are TRBV7-9 and TRBJ2-1; TRBD2 matches at 8 bases. CDR3 size: 14 residues. V was pared by 6 bases and J by 7 bases, with 8 bases of the junction left unmatched. Germline CDR1 SEHNR, CDR2 FQNEAQ (reference sequence). This CDR3 is CASSRTSSGNEQFF. For the CDR3, the DNA is TGTGCCAGCAGTAGGACTAGCTCCGGAAATGAGCAGTTCTTC.

DNA of the CDR3: TGCGCCAGCAGCGTAACGGGACAGGGCTACGAGCAGTACTTC. This translates into CASSVTGQGYEQYF. The chain carries TRBV5-1 and TRBJ2-7; 9 bases align to TRBD1. Germline V gene lookup returns CDR1 SGHRS and CDR2 YFSETQ. V lost 4 bases, J lost 3 bases, and 5 bases stayed unmatched. The CDR3 loop spans 14 amino acids.

The V gene is TRBV18, the J gene TRBJ2-7; D is unresolved. V was pared by 5 bases and J by 0 bases, with 20 bases between. There are 17 residues in the CDR3. Germline lookup yields CDR1 KGHSH and CDR2 LQKENI. DNA for the CDR3: TGTGCCAGCTCAAGCACCACGCGTGAATTGAGCTCCTACGAGCAGTACTTC. Translation gives CASSSTTRELSSYEQYF.

The chain couples TRBV4-1 to TRBJ2-1; possible D gene TRBD2, 6 bases. Germline-derived CDR1 and CDR2 are MGHRA and YSYEKL. The CDR3 has 15 amino acids. The ends were cut back, 1 base at V and 3 bases at J, with 10 bases in the middle. CDR3 region: CASSQVGSVYNEQFF. CDR3 DNA: TGCGCCAGCAGCCAAGTCGGGAGCGTCTACAATGAGCAGTTCTTC.

CDR3: CSVDPRRNEQFF. The CDR3, as DNA: TGCAGCGTTGATCCCAGGAGGAATGAGCAGTTCTTC. The chain recombines TRBV29-1 with TRBJ2-1, with D perhaps TRBD2 (5 bases). Germline V gene lookup returns CDR1 SQVTM and CDR2 ANQGSEA. The germline V and J ends were trimmed by 3 bases and 7 bases, with 10 bases remaining between them. This CDR3 spans 12 amino acids.

A few counts support this clone. This chain joins TRBV28 and TRBJ1-1; D call uncertain. The CDR3 loop spans 15 amino acids. V shed 6 bases and J shed 0 bases, with 14 bases lying between them. The germline CDR1 and CDR2 sequences are MDHEN and SYDVKM. In nucleotides, the CDR3 is TGTGCCAGCAGGGACGAGGGATACATGAACACTGAAGCTTTCTTT. It is translated as CASRDEGYMNTEAFF.